This T cell receptor beta chain was sequenced during a study of early T cells in non-severe SARS-CoV-2 infection. Looking at the study overall: Bulk RNA from unsorted whole blood was sequenced; chains were unpaired.

Germline V lookup: CDR1 SGHDN, CDR2 FVKESK. J gave up 11 bases and V 7 bases, and 9 bases lay outside the gene matches. This CDR3 comprises 12 residues. Attachment of unique molecular identifiers was made to individual cDNA molecules. MiXCR, applied by TCRdb to the 5' RACE reads, yields one record per CDR3 protein. This sample yields approximately 83,000 distinct CDR3 sequences, of which around an eighth are seen a single time; roughly 3% belongs to the top ten. This chain connects TRBV14 to TRBJ1-1; 8 nucleotides line up with TRBD1. The receptor was derived from an adult who was a healthcare worker with PCR-confirmed SARS-CoV-2 infection or an uninfected control (not recorded which). Specimen: whole blood. The CDR3 DNA follows: TGTGCCAGCACCCGGGGCAGGGGGCCGGCTTTCTTT. Its translation: CASTRGRGPAFF.